The entry that follows covers one TCR beta chain sequence. Antigen specificity is unknown. Via MiXCR, TCRdb re-called the 5' RACE reads, giving one row per CDR3 protein. The sample records just under 550,000 distinct CDR3 sequences, approximately 20% being singletons. This sample is drawn from a study of T-cell memory formation after mild COVID-19. Looked up from germline, CDR1 is SGHRS and CDR2 is YFSETQ. The CDR3 has 13 residues. The germline V and J ends were trimmed by 3 bases and 7 bases, with 13 bases remaining between them. Findings and caveats of the study: Some responding clones appeared in pre-infection memory, suggesting cross-reactive memory joined.

The chain carries TRBV5-1 and TRBJ1-2; maybe TRBD1 (6 bases). The material sequenced was PBMCs or a T cell subset sorted from them (not recorded which). The sequence was collected from an adult woman who had mild COVID-19 (a few samples of this study predate the infection). Cell type and time point are not known. In DNA, the CDR3 is TGCGCCAGCAGCTCAGGGGAGTTGGGTGGCTACACCTTC. Translated: CASSSGELGGYTF.